The rows below give T cell receptor beta chains drawn from one sample of a study of Graves' ophthalmopathy and Graves' hyperthyroidism. TCRdb recomputed calls from the multiplex PCR reads with MiXCR, one row per CDR3 protein. The sample has about 1.1 million distinct CDR3 sequences; about 38% are singletons. The material sequenced was peripheral blood or thyroid tissue (not recorded which). All receptors derive from an adult man with Graves' hyperthyroidism. Each CDR3 is given with its conserved first and last residue. The order of the fields is V gene, clone size, CDR3 length, D gene, J gene, CDR3 DNA, CDR3 protein. D genes are given only for firm matches. A clone size is listed for some rows: how often the clone was seen (once, few, many), or a class if it is expanded.

v_call: TRBV29-1
clone_size: NA
cdr3_length: 14
d_call: NA
j_call: TRBJ2-5
cdr3_nt: TGCAGCGTTGAAGTGGGGGGACAAATGGAGACCCAGTACTTC
cdr3_aa: CSVEVGGQMETQYF

v_call: TRBV27
clone_size: NA
cdr3_length: 15
d_call: NA
j_call: TRBJ2-2
cdr3_nt: TGTGCCAGCAGTTTTACTGACAGCTACACCGGGGAGCTGTTTTTT
cdr3_aa: CASSFTDSYTGELFF

v_call: TRBV6-4
clone_size: NA
cdr3_length: 15
d_call: TRBD1
j_call: TRBJ2-5
cdr3_nt: TGTGCCAGCAGTGGAGGGACAGGGGGCGCGGAGACCCAGTACTTC
cdr3_aa: CASSGGTGGAETQYF

v_call: TRBV29-1
clone_size: NA
cdr3_length: 13
d_call: NA
j_call: TRBJ2-3
cdr3_nt: TGCAGCGTTGATCCCGCAAGCACAGATACGCAGTATTTT
cdr3_aa: CSVDPASTDTQYF

v_call: TRBV5-6
clone_size: few
cdr3_length: 16
d_call: TRBD1
j_call: TRBJ2-7
cdr3_nt: TGTGCCAGCAGCCGGGTTGGGACAGGGTTATCCTACGAGCAGTACTTC
cdr3_aa: CASSRVGTGLSYEQYF

v_call: TRBV2
clone_size: NA
cdr3_length: 13
d_call: NA
j_call: TRBJ2-7
cdr3_nt: TGTGCCAGCACGAGCGGGACATACAATGAGCAGTACTTC
cdr3_aa: CASTSGTYNEQYF

v_call: TRBV7-2
clone_size: NA
cdr3_length: 19
d_call: NA
j_call: TRBJ2-7
cdr3_nt: TGTGCCAGCAGCTCCTCCCGCGCGGGATACCTTAAAACTTCCTACGAGCAGTACTTC
cdr3_aa: CASSSSRAGYLKTSYEQYF

v_call: TRBV15
clone_size: many
cdr3_length: 14
d_call: TRBD1
j_call: TRBJ1-6
cdr3_nt: TGTGCCACCAGCAGAGGACAGGGCTCTTCACCCCTCCACTTT
cdr3_aa: CATSRGQGSSPLHF

v_call: TRBV11-3
clone_size: many
cdr3_length: 15
d_call: TRBD2
j_call: TRBJ2-2
cdr3_nt: TGTGCCAGCAGCTTTCGCGGGAGCAACACCGGGGAGCTGTTTTTT
cdr3_aa: CASSFRGSNTGELFF

v_call: TRBV9
clone_size: many
cdr3_length: 15
d_call: NA
j_call: TRBJ1-1
cdr3_nt: TGTGCCAGCAGCGTAGGGGGCAGGGTGAACGCTGAAGCTTTCTTT
cdr3_aa: CASSVGGRVNAEAFF

v_call: TRBV27
clone_size: NA
cdr3_length: 16
d_call: TRBD1
j_call: TRBJ1-1
cdr3_nt: TGTGCCAGCAGGACAATAGCAGGGGGCTTAAACACTGAAGCTTTCTTT
cdr3_aa: CASRTIAGGLNTEAFF

v_call: TRBV19
clone_size: many
cdr3_length: 14
d_call: NA
j_call: TRBJ1-5
cdr3_nt: TGTGCCAGTAGAAATGACAGGCTGAATCAGCCCCAGCATTTT
cdr3_aa: CASRNDRLNQPQHF

v_call: TRBV13
clone_size: NA
cdr3_length: 16
d_call: TRBD2
j_call: TRBJ2-3
cdr3_nt: TGTGCCAGCAGCCCCCGGCTAGCGGAAGGCACAGATACGCAGTATTTT
cdr3_aa: CASSPRLAEGTDTQYF

v_call: TRBV10-3
clone_size: NA
cdr3_length: 14
d_call: NA
j_call: TRBJ1-5
cdr3_nt: TGTGCCATCAGTGTATCCGATAGCAATCAGCCCCAGCATTTT
cdr3_aa: CAISVSDSNQPQHF

v_call: TRBV9
clone_size: many
cdr3_length: 15
d_call: TRBD1
j_call: TRBJ1-1
cdr3_nt: TGTGCCAGCAGCCCCAGACAGGGGGTACGCACTGAAGCTTTCTTT
cdr3_aa: CASSPRQGVRTEAFF

v_call: TRBV6-1
clone_size: NA
cdr3_length: 15
d_call: TRBD2
j_call: TRBJ2-7
cdr3_nt: TGTGCCAGCGGTTCGCCGGGACTAGTGGAGGGCGAGCAGTACTTC
cdr3_aa: CASGSPGLVEGEQYF

v_call: TRBV10-2
clone_size: NA
cdr3_length: 14
d_call: NA
j_call: TRBJ1-5
cdr3_nt: TGCGCCAGCAGCCACATAGCGGGAGGGAAGCCCCAGCATTTT
cdr3_aa: CASSHIAGGKPQHF

v_call: TRBV7-2
clone_size: few
cdr3_length: 17
d_call: TRBD1
j_call: TRBJ1-6
cdr3_nt: TGTGCCAGCAGCTTAGCATCCGGGACAGGGGGTAATTCACCCCTCCACTTT
cdr3_aa: CASSLASGTGGNSPLHF

v_call: TRBV12-3/TRBV12-4
clone_size: many
cdr3_length: 13
d_call: NA
j_call: TRBJ2-6
cdr3_nt: TGTGCCAGCAGCCCCTCTGCGGCCAACGTCCTGACTTTC
cdr3_aa: CASSPSAANVLTF

v_call: TRBV28
clone_size: NA
cdr3_length: 14
d_call: NA
j_call: TRBJ2-7
cdr3_nt: TGTGCTAGCAGTCCCTACAGGGATACCTACGAGCAGTACTTC
cdr3_aa: CASSPYRDTYEQYF

v_call: TRBV7-2
clone_size: many
cdr3_length: 12
d_call: TRBD1
j_call: TRBJ2-5
cdr3_nt: TGTGCCAGCAGTCCACAGGGGGAGACCCAGTACTTC
cdr3_aa: CASSPQGETQYF

v_call: TRBV7-8
clone_size: NA
cdr3_length: 14
d_call: TRBD1
j_call: TRBJ2-7
cdr3_nt: TGTGCCAGCAGCACCGCCAGACAGGGGGCCGAGCAGTACTTC
cdr3_aa: CASSTARQGAEQYF

v_call: TRBV15
clone_size: NA
cdr3_length: 14
d_call: NA
j_call: TRBJ2-5
cdr3_nt: TGTGCCACCAGCAGAAGCCGGGGCGGGGAGACCCAGTACTTC
cdr3_aa: CATSRSRGGETQYF

v_call: TRBV5-1
clone_size: many
cdr3_length: 15
d_call: TRBD1
j_call: TRBJ2-7
cdr3_nt: TGCGCCAGCAGCTTGACCGGAGGACAGGCCTACGAGCAGTACTTC
cdr3_aa: CASSLTGGQAYEQYF

v_call: TRBV28
clone_size: NA
cdr3_length: 11
d_call: TRBD1
j_call: TRBJ2-2
cdr3_nt: TGTGCCAGCAGAGAGGACAGGGCGCTGTTTTTT
cdr3_aa: CASREDRALFF

v_call: TRBV7-8
clone_size: many
cdr3_length: 18
d_call: TRBD1
j_call: TRBJ1-5
cdr3_nt: TGTGCCAGCAGCGGGGGGACAGGGGGCCTCAGTAGCAATCAGCCCCAGCATTTT
cdr3_aa: CASSGGTGGLSSNQPQHF

v_call: TRBV6-6
clone_size: few
cdr3_length: 15
d_call: TRBD2
j_call: TRBJ2-2
cdr3_nt: TGTGCCAGCTGCCCAGCGGGAGTTGGAACCGGGGAGCTGTTTTTT
cdr3_aa: CASCPAGVGTGELFF

v_call: TRBV29-1
clone_size: NA
cdr3_length: 15
d_call: NA
j_call: TRBJ1-1
cdr3_nt: TGCAGCGTTGCGGCGACCCCGGCTGTGAACACTGAAGCTTTCTTT
cdr3_aa: CSVAATPAVNTEAFF

v_call: TRBV5-6
clone_size: NA
cdr3_length: 12
d_call: TRBD1
j_call: TRBJ2-7
cdr3_nt: TGTGCCAGCTCGACAGGGGTCTACGAGCAGTACTTC
cdr3_aa: CASSTGVYEQYF

v_call: TRBV25-1
clone_size: many
cdr3_length: 16
d_call: TRBD2
j_call: TRBJ2-1
cdr3_nt: TGTGCCAGCAGTGAGCTAAATCTAGCGGGAGTCTATGAGCAGTTCTTC
cdr3_aa: CASSELNLAGVYEQFF

v_call: TRBV7-2
clone_size: many
cdr3_length: 15
d_call: TRBD1
j_call: TRBJ2-5
cdr3_nt: TGTGCCAGCAGCTACGGACAGGGGGAGGGGGAGACCCAGTACTTC
cdr3_aa: CASSYGQGEGETQYF

v_call: TRBV25-1
clone_size: few
cdr3_length: 11
d_call: NA
j_call: TRBJ2-1
cdr3_nt: TGTGCCAGCAGACAGGGAGATGAGCAGTTCTTC
cdr3_aa: CASRQGDEQFF

v_call: TRBV20-1
clone_size: NA
cdr3_length: 13
d_call: NA
j_call: TRBJ1-4
cdr3_nt: TGCAGTGACCGTGGGAATCGGGATGAAAAACTGTTTTTT
cdr3_aa: CSDRGNRDEKLFF

v_call: TRBV25-1
clone_size: NA
cdr3_length: 20
d_call: TRBD1
j_call: TRBJ2-3
cdr3_nt: TGTGCCACCAGTGATCCCTCACCACATAGGACAGGGTTGGGCACAGATACGCAGTATTTT
cdr3_aa: CATSDPSPHRTGLGTDTQYF

v_call: TRBV2
clone_size: NA
cdr3_length: 15
d_call: NA
j_call: TRBJ2-3
cdr3_nt: TGTGCCAGCAGTGGGAGCAGACCTAGCACAGATACGCAGTATTTT
cdr3_aa: CASSGSRPSTDTQYF

v_call: TRBV2
clone_size: few
cdr3_length: 13
d_call: TRBD1
j_call: TRBJ1-2
cdr3_nt: TGTGCCAGCAGTGTAGTAGGGGGCGATGGCTACACCTTC
cdr3_aa: CASSVVGGDGYTF

v_call: TRBV7-2
clone_size: NA
cdr3_length: 15
d_call: NA
j_call: TRBJ2-7
cdr3_nt: TGTGCCAGCAGCTCGCCGGTGGGCAGCGACCGCGAGCAGTACTTC
cdr3_aa: CASSSPVGSDREQYF

v_call: TRBV29-1
clone_size: many
cdr3_length: 13
d_call: TRBD1
j_call: TRBJ2-7
cdr3_nt: TGCAGCGTTTCCCAACAGGGGTCCTACGAGCAGTACTTC
cdr3_aa: CSVSQQGSYEQYF

v_call: TRBV2
clone_size: NA
cdr3_length: 19
d_call: TRBD1
j_call: TRBJ2-5
cdr3_nt: TGTGCCAGCAGATACTACAGGGGGCGCGCAGCACGCCCCGAAGAGACCCAGTACTTC
cdr3_aa: CASRYYRGRAARPEETQYF

v_call: TRBV7-2
clone_size: few
cdr3_length: 13
d_call: NA
j_call: TRBJ2-7
cdr3_nt: TGTGCCAGCAGCCGCCGGGACACGGCTGGGCAGTACTTC
cdr3_aa: CASSRRDTAGQYF

v_call: TRBV4-1
clone_size: NA
cdr3_length: 17
d_call: NA
j_call: TRBJ2-7
cdr3_nt: TGCGCCAGCAGCCAAGGAATCACGGGACAAAATAACTACGAGCAGTACTTC
cdr3_aa: CASSQGITGQNNYEQYF

v_call: TRBV7-6
clone_size: many
cdr3_length: 12
d_call: NA
j_call: TRBJ2-5
cdr3_nt: TGTGCCAGCAGCTCTAGCCAAGAGACCCAGTACTTC
cdr3_aa: CASSSSQETQYF

v_call: TRBV4-3
clone_size: few
cdr3_length: 17
d_call: NA
j_call: TRBJ1-6
cdr3_nt: TGCGCCAGCAGCCAAGATTCCCAGATGAGCTATAATTCACCCCTCCACTTT
cdr3_aa: CASSQDSQMSYNSPLHF

v_call: TRBV2
clone_size: NA
cdr3_length: 12
d_call: NA
j_call: TRBJ2-6
cdr3_nt: TGTGCCAGCAATTCGGGGGACTACGTCCTGACTTTC
cdr3_aa: CASNSGDYVLTF

v_call: TRBV5-1
clone_size: many
cdr3_length: 16
d_call: NA
j_call: TRBJ2-7
cdr3_nt: TGCGCCAGCAGCTTGTACCGCGTCAAACTCTACGAAGAGCAGTACTTC
cdr3_aa: CASSLYRVKLYEEQYF

v_call: TRBV7-6
clone_size: NA
cdr3_length: 15
d_call: TRBD1
j_call: TRBJ2-2
cdr3_nt: TGCGCCAGCAGCCAACCAGGGGGTGCCACCGGGGAGCTGTTTTTT
cdr3_aa: CASSQPGGATGELFF